A selection of T cell receptor beta chains follows, all from one sample in a study of blood T cell repertoires in COVID-19. The table came from immunoSEQ multiplex PCR; TCRdb's copy has only in-frame clones and leaves some out. In the table there are over 150,000 clones, 90% of which are singletons. The sequenced sample was peripheral blood. The receptors derive from a man aged 50 to 59 with acute or convalescent COVID-19. Both conserved end residues are part of each CDR3. The D gene is left open where the match is weak. A clone size is listed for some rows: how often the clone was seen (once, few, many), or a class if it is expanded.

V	length	size	J	D	CDR3	DNA
TRBV7-3	13	-	TRBJ1-1	TRBD1	CASSRDSNTEAFF	TGTGCCAGCAGCAGGGACAGCAACACTGAAGCTTTCTTT
TRBV7-9	14	-	TRBJ2-5	TRBD2	CASRSGLVWETQYF	TGTGCCAGCCGGTCCGGACTAGTGTGGGAGACCCAGTACTTC
TRBV7-3	18	-	TRBJ1-2	TRBD1	CASSEQPGTGLSNYGYTF	TGTGCCAGCAGCGAGCAACCCGGGACAGGCCTATCTAACTATGGCTACACCTTC
TRBV19	16	-	TRBJ2-2	-	CASSIAPTRGTGELFF	TGTGCCAGTAGTATAGCCCCCACTCGGGGCACCGGGGAGCTGTTTTTT
TRBV5-1	16	-	TRBJ2-3	TRBD2	CASSSRPAGGPDTQYF	TGCGCCAGCAGCTCCCGTCCGGCGGGAGGGCCAGATACGCAGTATTTT
TRBV28	14	-	TRBJ2-7	-	CASSLAGGSYEQYF	TGTGCCAGCAGCCTAGCCGGAGGGAGCTACGAGCAGTACTTC
TRBV5-5	13	-	TRBJ1-2	TRBD1	CASSLEGALGYTF	TGTGCCAGCAGCTTGGAGGGGGCCTTGGGCTACACCTTC
TRBV12-5	15	-	TRBJ2-2	-	CASGKSGGLTGELFF	TGTGCTAGTGGTAAATCGGGGGGCTTAACCGGGGAGCTGTTTTTT
TRBV19	13	once	TRBJ1-6	-	CASQGFYNSPLHF	TGTGCCAGTCAGGGATTTTATAATTCACCCCTCCACTTT
TRBV2	13	-	TRBJ1-5	TRBD1	CASSRDSNQPQHF	TGTGCCAGCAGTCGGGACAGTAATCAGCCCCAGCATTTT
TRBV7-3	15	-	TRBJ2-1	TRBD2	CASSPWTSGSNEQFF	TGTGCCAGCAGCCCCTGGACTAGCGGATCCAATGAGCAGTTCTTC
TRBV27	13	-	TRBJ1-6	-	CASSSLGGSPLHF	TGTGCCAGCAGTTCTTTGGGGGGTTCACCCCTCCACTTT
TRBV29-1	13	-	TRBJ2-5	-	CSAIRAEEETQYF	TGCAGCGCTATTAGAGCGGAAGAAGAGACCCAGTACTTC